This TCR beta chain was profiled in a study of cytomegalovirus exposure and HLA in healthy donors. The CDR3 sequence is 16 residues long. With 0 bases clipped from V and 4 bases from J, the junction kept 5 bases outside the gene matches. In germline, CDR1 is SGDLS, CDR2 YYNGEE. Both 60 Vbeta primers and 13 Jbeta primers went into the PCR. TCRdb's copy holds only in-frame clones and misses some; the assay was immunoSEQ multiplex PCR. The sample includes approximately 130,000 clones, 75% to 90% of them seen just once. Material: PBMCs. The chain couples TRBV9 to TRBJ2-3, with 10 bases fitting TRBD2. The clonotype comes from a middle-aged woman in good health and CMV-seropositive. CDR3 residues: CASSVVLAGTSDTQYF. CDR3 DNA sequence: TGTGCCAGCAGCGTAGTACTAGCGGGGACATCAGATACGCAGTATTTT.